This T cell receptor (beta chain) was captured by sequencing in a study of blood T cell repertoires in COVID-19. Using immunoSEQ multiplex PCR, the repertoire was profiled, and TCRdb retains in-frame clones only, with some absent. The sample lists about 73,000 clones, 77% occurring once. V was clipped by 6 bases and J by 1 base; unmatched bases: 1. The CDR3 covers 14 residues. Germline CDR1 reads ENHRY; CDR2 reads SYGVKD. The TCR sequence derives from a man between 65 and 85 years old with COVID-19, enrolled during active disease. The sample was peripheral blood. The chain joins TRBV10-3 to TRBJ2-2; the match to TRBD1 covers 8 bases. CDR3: CAIRGQVNTGELFF. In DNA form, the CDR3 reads TGTGCCATCAGGGGACAGGTGAACACCGGGGAGCTGTTTTTT.